This record concerns one T cell receptor (beta chain) sequence. Its antigen is unknown. No base-level quality is on record; no much larger clone is a single base apart. This specimen comes from a study of cytomegalovirus exposure and HLA in healthy donors (dated by TCRdb to the late 2010s). Background on the whole study: According to a later analysis, one platform produced both the roughly 110 validation repertoires and the approximately 600 repertoires of the first cohort. The study aimed to test whether cataloging public T cell receptors could reveal signatures of past pathogen exposure. Besides the first cohort of 666 subjects, a separate validation cohort made up of roughly 120 different subjects was used. To predict cytomegalovirus infection status, the study combined high-throughput TCR immunosequencing, statistical association of individual TCRs with disease status, and machine learning.

Library preparation employed the immunoSEQ multiplex PCR assay. Regarding the original processing steps: To diagnose cytomegalovirus status from the catalog of TCR beta chain sequences, a statistical classification framework was built. The table comes from immuneACCESS by way of TCRdb, which keeps in-frame sequences with V and J called. Part of the clones is missing from these tables; in studies checked, under half for an unresolved V gene and the rest for unknown reasons. Clone size and the V and J calls come from that table; the DNA yielded D and trimming. The sample yields approximately 53,000 clones; 92% were counted once. The ten largest account for 1.4% to 1.5% of the sample. The investigation overall reported the following: The validation cohort had no HLA typing available for a later analysis, so co-occurrence within that cohort was assessed over all 120 or so repertoires. The study gave a list of around 170 TCR beta chains associated with cytomegalovirus. A later analysis found that TCRs clustered in the first cohort also tended to co-occur in the roughly 110 validation repertoires, with 94% of cluster scores above 0. Across donors, most TCR sequences were observed very rarely, whereas some public TCRs were present in many individuals. The classifier was reported to diagnose cytomegalovirus status with high specificity and sensitivity in both the original cohort and the validation cohort. In vitro tests confirmed that a few of the cytomegalovirus-associated TCR beta chains recognize cytomegalovirus antigens. It was suggested by the authors that the approach could potentially be generalized to other disease states and immunological phenotypes.

The donors were included in the validation cohort of approximately 130 subjects, a group kept apart from the approximately 650-subject first cohort. Measured from the cysteine to the phenylalanine, the CDR3 is 15 residues long. CDR3 DNA only is kept here, 45 bases in frame from base 1. From a lookup of the germline V gene (reference sequence), CDR1 and CDR2 are MNHEY and SMNVEV. Trimming costs V 6 bases and J 6 bases, and their ends lie 20 bases apart. The sequenced sample consisted of PBMCs. The chain links TRBV27 with TRBJ1-1, with TRBD1 tentatively as D gene (5 bases match). The sequence derives from a man aged 18 to 30 in good health and CMV-seronegative. For the CDR3, the sequence is CASSPSGPLGAEAFF. The sequence in DNA is TGTGCCAGCAGCCCATCAGGGCCCCTTGGCGCTGAAGCTTTCTTT.